This entry lists 28 T cell receptor beta chains sequenced from one sample in a study of blood T cells in healthy people across ages. A sample-barcoded 5' primer and a J-beta primer mix were used in a second PCR of roughly 7 to 11 cycles. TCRdb itself ran the 5' RACE reads through MiXCR, one entry per CDR3 protein. Of 1,800,000 or so distinct CDR3 sequences in the sample, 39% were seen once. The sample comprised blood. The receptor set was obtained from a human donor in good health.

CDR3 amino acids: CASSLVSYSYNEQFF. CDR3 coding DNA: TGTGCCAGCAGCTTAGTTTCGTATTCCTACAATGAGCAGTTCTTC. The J gene is TRBJ2-1, the V gene TRBV7-9, with no clear D. Trimming shortened V by 1 base and J by 1 base, and 8 bases separated the two germline ends. The CDR3 loop spans 15 amino acids. The germline CDR1 and CDR2 sequences are SEHNR and FQNEAQ (reference sequence).

This clonotype was observed a handful of times. As DNA, the CDR3 is TGCGCCAGCAGCCCCCTAGGACAGGGGCAAGAGACCCAGTACTTC. This gives the protein CASSPLGQGQETQYF. The J gene is TRBJ2-5, the V gene TRBV4-1, with TRBD1 matching 9 bases. Trimming removed 4 bases from V and 2 bases from J; junction bases left unmatched: 5. Germline V gene data show CDR1 as MGHRA and CDR2 as YSYEKL. The CDR3 loop spans 15 amino acids.

CDR3 nucleotides: TGCGCCAGCAGCTGCGGATTAGGGTCAGATACGCAGTATTTT. It specifies CASSCGLGSDTQYF. The chain couples TRBV5-1 to TRBJ2-3; D gene ambiguous. The V gene lost 3 bases and the J gene lost 4 bases, with 12 bases spanning the gap. The CDR3 covers 14 residues. The germline gives CDR1 SGHRS, CDR2 YFSETQ.

This clonotype was detected a few times. The chain uses TRBV24-1 and TRBJ1-5; a possible D gene is TRBD1 (5 bases). CDR1 and CDR2 (germline): KGHDR, SFDVKD. V was cut by 7 bases and J by 1 base, with 13 bases left in between. This CDR3 is 15 amino acids long. The CDR3 reads CATSPGGLSNQPQHF. The CDR3 DNA sequence: TGTGCCACCAGCCCGGGGGGGTTAAGCAATCAGCCCCAGCATTTT.

This clonotype was observed a single time. The V and J genes are TRBV20-1 and TRBJ2-2, with TRBD2 identical over 7 bases. The germline V gene encodes CDR1 DFQATT and CDR2 SNEGSKA (reference sequence). This CDR3 is 13 amino acids long. With V trimmed by 3 bases and J by 4 bases, 2 bases remained unmatched. The CDR3 reads CSASGGTTGELFF. The CDR3, as DNA: TGCAGTGCTAGCGGGGGGACCACCGGGGAGCTGTTTTTT.

V gene TRBV27 combines with J gene TRBJ2-1, with D perhaps TRBD2 (6 bases). Trimming took 8 bases from V and 4 from J, leaving 15 bases between them. The CDR3 runs 14 residues. CDR1 MNHEY and CDR2 SMNVEV come from the germline V gene (reference sequence). CDR3: CASGAVGTYNEQFF. The CDR3 DNA reads as TGTGCCAGCGGAGCCGTAGGGACTTACAATGAGCAGTTCTTC.

This clonotype turned up a few times. The chain carries TRBV20-1 and TRBJ1-4; 9 bases line up with TRBD1. V was pared by 6 bases and J by 5 bases, with 4 bases of the junction left unmatched. Germline loops: CDR1 DFQATT, CDR2 SNEGSKA (reference sequence). CDR3 length equals 13 residues. The DNA for the CDR3 is TGCAGTGCCCAAGGGACAGGGAATGAAAAACTGTTTTTT. It encodes CSAQGTGNEKLFF.

The chain recombines TRBV28 with TRBJ2-7; 8 bases line up with TRBD2. V shed 4 bases, J shed 0 bases, and the junction held 14 bases outside the gene matches. The V gene's germline CDR1 is MDHEN and CDR2 SYDVKM. The CDR3 has 18 amino acids. In DNA, the CDR3 is TGTGCCAGCAGTTCATTCCTTGGGCGGGGGACTAGCTCCTACGAGCAGTACTTC. It codes for CASSSFLGRGTSSYEQYF.

The rearrangement joins TRBV7-2 to TRBJ1-2; D is perhaps TRBD1 (6 bases). This CDR3 region has 15 residues. Germline V CDR1 and CDR2: SGHTA, FQGNSA. Trimming removed 0 bases from V and 4 bases from J, with 12 bases in between. Written as DNA, the CDR3 is TGTGCCAGCAGCTTAGCGACGGGGACAAGCTATGGCTACACCTTC. The encoded protein is CASSLATGTSYGYTF.

This clonotype was seen at least ten times. The genes are TRBV12-3 or TRBV12-4 and TRBJ1-6; tentatively, D is TRBD1 (5 bases). V lost 7 bases and J lost 9, with 10 bases in between. This CDR3 has 12 amino acids. CDR3 nucleotides: TGTGCCAGCACTATGGGGGGTTCACCCCTCCACTTT. Its translation: CASTMGGSPLHF.

With regard to this clonotype: One junction end disagrees with the germline gene, perhaps due to a read error. The chain is built from TRBV15 and TRBJ2-3; D remains ambiguous. The germline gives CDR1 LNHNV, CDR2 YYDKDF (reference sequence). CDR3 length equals 12 residues. CDR3 residues: CAASRLRDTQYF. The DNA of the CDR3 is TGTGCCGCCAGCCGCCTACGGGATACGCAGTATTTT.

This clonotype was seen a single time. One end of the junction is discordant with germline, which a read error may explain. The rearrangement links TRBV3-1 to TRBJ2-5; perhaps TRBD1 as D (5 bases). CDR3 length: 16 amino acids. The germline V gene has CDR1 LGHDT and CDR2 YNNKEL (reference sequence). CDR3 coding DNA: TGTGTCAGCAGCCAACCCCTAAGACAGCCCCAAGAGACCCAGTACTTC. It codes for CVSSQPLRQPQETQYF.

J is TRBJ1-2 and V is TRBV20-1; a possible D gene is TRBD1 (6 bases). This CDR3 has 11 residues. Germline loops: CDR1 DFQATT, CDR2 SNEGSKA (reference sequence). Here the CDR3 reads CSGSGVNGYTF. For the CDR3, the DNA is TGCAGCGGATCAGGGGTAAATGGCTACACCTTC.

The chain uses TRBV12-3 or TRBV12-4 and TRBJ1-2; a weak D match, TRBD1 (6 bases). The ends were cut back, 5 bases at V and 6 bases at J, with 13 bases in the middle. CDR3 length: 13 residues. CDR3 sequence: CASSGGTRNGYTF. In DNA, the CDR3 is TGTGCCAGCAGTGGCGGGACACGCAATGGCTACACCTTC.

The rearrangement joins TRBV4-1 to TRBJ2-4; 12 bases fit TRBD2. The V gene end was trimmed by 2 bases and the J gene end by 1 base; junction bases not matched to a gene: 6. Germline V gene sequence: CDR1 MGHRA, CDR2 YSYEKL. The CDR3 spans 18 residues. The CDR3 loop reads CASSQYLAGGWAKNIQYF. As DNA, the CDR3 is TGCGCCAGCAGCCAATACCTAGCGGGGGGGTGGGCCAAAAACATTCAGTACTTC.

The chain carries TRBV7-6 and TRBJ2-7; D not certain. The CDR3 is 15 residues long. Trimming pared 4 bases from V and 4 bases from J, leaving 17 bases between. CDR1 and CDR2 from the germline V gene are SGHVS and FNYEAQ. In nucleotides, the CDR3 is TGTGCCAGCAGCTATGCCCTAGAGGCGTCGTACGAGCAGTACTTC. This encodes CASSYALEASYEQYF.

The rearrangement joins TRBV5-5 to TRBJ1-2; 9 positions agree with TRBD1. Germline CDR1 reads SGHKS; CDR2 reads YYEKEE (reference sequence). The length of the CDR3 is 14 residues. The J segment lost 8 bases and the V segment lost 5 bases, leaving 10 bases of the junction unmatched. The CDR3 sequence: CASREDTGGRGYTF. The CDR3 DNA reads as TGTGCCAGCAGGGAGGATACAGGGGGCAGGGGCTACACCTTC.

This clonotype was counted a few times. The rearrangement links TRBV6-1 to TRBJ1-6, with 9 bases lining up with TRBD1. V trimming: 5 bases; J trimming: 10 bases; junction bases outside the gene matches: 9. CDR1 and CDR2 (germline): MNHNS, SASEGT. The CDR3 is made up of 15 amino acids. This chain's CDR3 is CASSQTGGAGSPLHF. CDR3 nucleotides: TGTGCCAGCAGTCAAACAGGGGGCGCGGGCTCACCCCTCCACTTT.

This clonotype was counted only a few times. The V call is TRBV10-3, the J call TRBJ1-2; D unresolved. The CDR3 contains 12 residues. V gave up 4 bases and J gave up 1 base, with 4 bases separating them. Germline V gene sequence: CDR1 ENHRY, CDR2 SYGVKD. The DNA of the CDR3 is TGTGCCATCAGTGGCCTTAACTATGGCTACACCTTC. This encodes CAISGLNYGYTF.

The gene calls are TRBV20-1 and TRBJ1-6, with D possibly being TRBD1 (6 bases). Trimming removed 0 bases from V and 11 bases from J, with 8 bases in between. The CDR3 loop spans 12 amino acids. Germline V gives CDR1 DFQATT, CDR2 SNEGSKA (reference sequence). The CDR3 nucleotides read TGCAGTGCTAGAGATCAGGGGACACCCCTCCACTTT. As protein: CSARDQGTPLHF.

V is TRBV10-3 and J is TRBJ2-7; D is undetermined. Trimming left V 4 bases short and J 4 bases short, with 8 bases between. The germline gives CDR1 ENHRY, CDR2 SYGVKD. The CDR3 covers 12 residues. CDR3 sequence (DNA): TGTGCCATCAGTGTAGTCCATTACGAGCAGTACTTC. Amino acids: CAISVVHYEQYF.

This CDR3 reads CASTTQGNQPQHF. The CDR3 DNA reads TGTGCCAGTACAACTCAGGGTAATCAGCCCCAGCATTTT. This chain joins TRBV7-2 and TRBJ1-5, with a tentative D call TRBD1 (5 bases). This CDR3 comprises 13 residues. The germline V gene encodes CDR1 SGHTA and CDR2 FQGNSA. V was pared by 9 bases and J by 4 bases, with 13 bases between. Together with reference TRBV7-2 and TRBJ1-5, the CDR3 gives the full variable domain: GAGVSQSPSNKVTEKGKDVELRCDPISGHTALYWYRQSLGQGLEFLIYFQGNSAPDKSGLPSDRFSAERTGGSVSTLTIQRTQQEDSAVYLCASTTQGNQPQHFGDGTRLSIL.

This clonotype was seen only a few times. Germline and junction disagree at one end, which may indicate a read error. The chain carries TRBV9 and TRBJ1-1; D gene uncertain. Per germline, CDR1 SGDLS and CDR2 YYNGEE. The CDR3 sequence is 14 residues long. CDR3: CASSGEARVTEVFF. The CDR3 DNA sequence: TGTGCCAGCAGCGGTGAGGCCCGCGTGACTGAAGTTTTCTTT.

This clonotype was found a few times. The J gene is TRBJ1-2, the V gene TRBV6-2 or TRBV6-3; no definite D call. Trimming removed 2 bases from V and 4 bases from J, with 8 bases in between. Looked up from germline, CDR1 is MNHEY and CDR2 is SVGEGT. The CDR3 is 13 residues long. The CDR3 spells CASSYEATYGYTF. DNA of the CDR3: TGTGCCAGCAGTTACGAGGCAACCTATGGCTACACCTTC.

In this sample, this clonotype turned up once. One junction end does not reproduce the germline sequence, and a read error may be involved. V gene TRBV5-5 combines with J gene TRBJ2-3, with unresolved D. Germline assignment: CDR1 SGHKS and CDR2 YYEKEE (reference sequence). This CDR3 is built from 13 residues. The CDR3 sequence: CVSSILSTDTQYF. CDR3 nucleotide sequence: TGTGTCAGCAGCATCCTAAGCACAGATACGCAGTATTTT.

At least ten counts were recorded for this clonotype. The J gene is TRBJ2-6, the V gene TRBV12-3 or TRBV12-4, with unresolved D. V lost 7 bases to trimming and J lost 0 bases, with 13 bases between them. This CDR3 comprises 16 residues. CDR3 loop: CASTQDEYSGANVLTF. Written as DNA, the CDR3 is TGTGCCAGCACCCAGGACGAATACTCTGGGGCCAACGTCCTGACTTTC.

This clonotype turned up a few times. This chain joins TRBV28 and TRBJ1-5; no definite D call. V lost 5 bases and J lost 7, with 12 bases in between. Germline V gene data show CDR1 as MDHEN and CDR2 as SYDVKM. The CDR3 sequence is 13 residues long. CDR3 sequence reads: CASSPGVRQPQHF. Here the CDR3 DNA reads TGTGCCAGCAGTCCAGGAGTAAGGCAGCCCCAGCATTTT. Drawing the rest from reference TRBV28 and TRBJ1-5, the complete variable domain is DVKVTQSSRYLVKRTGEKVFLECVQDMDHENMFWYRQDPGLGLRLIYFSYDVKMKEKGDIPEGYSVSREKKERFSLILESASTNQTSMYLCASSPGVRQPQHFGDGTRLSIL.

The V gene is TRBV7-2, the J gene TRBJ2-7, with 7 bases fitting TRBD2. Germline CDR1 reads SGHTA; CDR2 reads FQGNSA. The CDR3 is made up of 16 amino acids. J gave up 3 bases and V 5 bases, and 13 bases lay outside the gene matches. The DNA for the CDR3 is TGTGCCAGCAGCCCCCGGGGAGGGGCCCCGAGCTACGAGCAGTACTTC. Its translation is CASSPRGGAPSYEQYF. Full variable domain (remainder filled in from reference TRBV7-2 and TRBJ2-7): GAGVSQSPSNKVTEKGKDVELRCDPISGHTALYWYRQSLGQGLEFLIYFQGNSAPDKSGLPSDRFSAERTGGSVSTLTIQRTQQEDSAVYLCASSPRGGAPSYEQYFGPGTRLTVT.